This T cell receptor beta chain was captured by sequencing in a study of T cell responses to AZD1222 COVID-19 vaccine. The study's findings and limits: Spike-wide vaccine-associated CD4 TCRs dominated at 160-218 and 743-854.

The count of this clone is one. Its cognate antigen is unknown. Germline values: CDR1 MDHEN, CDR2 SYDVKM. This CDR3 contains 14 residues. The V segment lost 8 bases and the J segment 14 bases; nucleotides outside the gene matches: 18. The assay was immunoSEQ multiplex PCR, and TCRdb's table has in-frame clones only and misses some. The table has about 150,000 clones, roughly 90% seen once. This chain connects TRBV28 to TRBJ2-1; the match to TRBD1 covers 7 bases. Sequencing used peripheral blood, obtained on day 0 of AZD1222 vaccination. This TCR was recovered from an adult in good health. CDR3 amino acids: CASLPDRASIAEFF. The CDR3 DNA is TGTGCCAGCCTCCCAGACAGGGCATCAATAGCCGAGTTCTTC.